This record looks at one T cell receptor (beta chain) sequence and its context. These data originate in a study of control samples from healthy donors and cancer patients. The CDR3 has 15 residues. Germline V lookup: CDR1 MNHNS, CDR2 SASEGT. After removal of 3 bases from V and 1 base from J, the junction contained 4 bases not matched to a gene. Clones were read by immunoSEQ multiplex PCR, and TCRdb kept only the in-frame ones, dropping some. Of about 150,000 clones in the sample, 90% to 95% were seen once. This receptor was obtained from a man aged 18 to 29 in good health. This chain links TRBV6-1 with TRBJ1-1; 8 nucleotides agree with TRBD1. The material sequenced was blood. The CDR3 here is CASSDRGRGNTEAFF. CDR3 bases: TGTGCCAGCAGTGACAGGGGGCGGGGGAACACTGAAGCTTTCTTT.